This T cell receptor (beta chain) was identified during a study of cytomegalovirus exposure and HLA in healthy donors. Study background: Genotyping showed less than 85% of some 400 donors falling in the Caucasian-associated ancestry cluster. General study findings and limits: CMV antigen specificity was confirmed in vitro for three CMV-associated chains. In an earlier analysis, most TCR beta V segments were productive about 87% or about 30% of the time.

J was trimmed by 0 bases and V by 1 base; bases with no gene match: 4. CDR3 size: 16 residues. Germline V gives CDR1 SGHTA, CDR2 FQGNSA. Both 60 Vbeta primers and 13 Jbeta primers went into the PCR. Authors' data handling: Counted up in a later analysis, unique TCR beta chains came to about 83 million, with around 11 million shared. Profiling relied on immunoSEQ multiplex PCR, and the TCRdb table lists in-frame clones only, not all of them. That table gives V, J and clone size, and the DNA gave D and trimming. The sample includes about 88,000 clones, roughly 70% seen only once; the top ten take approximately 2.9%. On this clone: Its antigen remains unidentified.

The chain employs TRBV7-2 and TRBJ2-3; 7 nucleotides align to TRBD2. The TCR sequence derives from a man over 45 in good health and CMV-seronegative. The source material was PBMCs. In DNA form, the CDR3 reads TGTGCCAGCAGCTTAGTTGGGGGAGGGAGCACAGATACGCAGTATTTT. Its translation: CASSLVGGGSTDTQYF.